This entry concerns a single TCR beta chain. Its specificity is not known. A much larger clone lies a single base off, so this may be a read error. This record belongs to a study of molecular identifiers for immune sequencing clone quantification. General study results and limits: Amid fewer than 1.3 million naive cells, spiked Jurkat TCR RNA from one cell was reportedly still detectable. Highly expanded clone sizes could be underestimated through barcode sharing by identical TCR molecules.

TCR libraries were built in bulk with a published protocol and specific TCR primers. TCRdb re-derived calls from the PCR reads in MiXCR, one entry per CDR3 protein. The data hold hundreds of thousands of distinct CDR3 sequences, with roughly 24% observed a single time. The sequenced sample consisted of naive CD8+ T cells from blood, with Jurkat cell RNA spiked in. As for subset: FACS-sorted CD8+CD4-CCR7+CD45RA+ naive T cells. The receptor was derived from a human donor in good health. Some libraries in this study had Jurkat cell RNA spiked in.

This CDR3 reads CASSFPTVFYGYTF. For the CDR3, the DNA is TGTGCCAGCAGTTTCCCAACAGTCTTTTATGGCTACACCTTC. The chain is built from TRBV12-3 or TRBV12-4 and TRBJ1-2; D gene uncertain. This CDR3 has 14 amino acids. V shed 3 bases and J shed 5 bases, with 13 bases lying between them.